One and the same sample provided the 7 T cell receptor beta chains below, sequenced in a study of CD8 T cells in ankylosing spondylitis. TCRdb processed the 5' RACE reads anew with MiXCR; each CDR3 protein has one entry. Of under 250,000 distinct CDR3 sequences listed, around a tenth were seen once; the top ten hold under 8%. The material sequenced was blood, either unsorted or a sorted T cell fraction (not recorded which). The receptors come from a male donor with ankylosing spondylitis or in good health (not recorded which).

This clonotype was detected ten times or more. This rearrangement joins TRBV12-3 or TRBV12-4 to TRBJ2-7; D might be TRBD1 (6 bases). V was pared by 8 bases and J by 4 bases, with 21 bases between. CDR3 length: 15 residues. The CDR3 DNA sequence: TGTGCCAGCCATATCAACAGGGAATTGTTTTACGAGCAGTACTTC. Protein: CASHINRELFYEQYF.

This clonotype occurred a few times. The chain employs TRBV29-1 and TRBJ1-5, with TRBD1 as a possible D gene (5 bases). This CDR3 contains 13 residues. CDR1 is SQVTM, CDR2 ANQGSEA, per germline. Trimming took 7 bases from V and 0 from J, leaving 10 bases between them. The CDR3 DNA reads TGCAGCGCTCGGGACGGTAGCAATCAGCCCCAGCATTTT. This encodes CSARDGSNQPQHF.

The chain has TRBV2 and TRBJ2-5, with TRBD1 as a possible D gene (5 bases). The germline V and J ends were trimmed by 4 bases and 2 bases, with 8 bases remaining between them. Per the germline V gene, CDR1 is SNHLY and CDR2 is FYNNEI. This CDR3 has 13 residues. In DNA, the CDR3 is TGTGCCAGCAGTGCACAGGCTCAAGAGACCCAGTACTTC. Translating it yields CASSAQAQETQYF.

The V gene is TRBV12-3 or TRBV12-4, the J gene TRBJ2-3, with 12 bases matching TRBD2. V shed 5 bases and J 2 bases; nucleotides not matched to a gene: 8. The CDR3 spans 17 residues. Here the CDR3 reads CASSTGLAGTTTDTQYF. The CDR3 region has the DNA TGTGCCAGCAGTACAGGACTAGCGGGGACTACCACAGATACGCAGTATTTT.

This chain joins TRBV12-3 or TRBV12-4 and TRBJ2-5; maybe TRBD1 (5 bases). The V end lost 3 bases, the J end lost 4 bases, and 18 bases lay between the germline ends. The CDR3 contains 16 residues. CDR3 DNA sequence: TGTGCCAGCAGTTTCAATCGACAGACGGTTGTAGAGACCCAGTACTTC. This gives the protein CASSFNRQTVVETQYF.

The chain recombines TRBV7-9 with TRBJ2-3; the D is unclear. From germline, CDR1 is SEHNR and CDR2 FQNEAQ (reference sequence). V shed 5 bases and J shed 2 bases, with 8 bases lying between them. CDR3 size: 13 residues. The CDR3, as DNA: TGTGCCAGCAGCAAAGCTAACACAGATACGCAGTATTTT. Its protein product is CASSKANTDTQYF.

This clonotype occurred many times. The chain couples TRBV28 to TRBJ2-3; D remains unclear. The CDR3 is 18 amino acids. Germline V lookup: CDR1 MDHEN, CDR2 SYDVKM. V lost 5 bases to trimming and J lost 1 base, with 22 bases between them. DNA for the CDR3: TGTGCCAGCAGTAGAAAGACCCTCTCCAGAGTTGGCACAGATACGCAGTATTTT. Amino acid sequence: CASSRKTLSRVGTDTQYF.